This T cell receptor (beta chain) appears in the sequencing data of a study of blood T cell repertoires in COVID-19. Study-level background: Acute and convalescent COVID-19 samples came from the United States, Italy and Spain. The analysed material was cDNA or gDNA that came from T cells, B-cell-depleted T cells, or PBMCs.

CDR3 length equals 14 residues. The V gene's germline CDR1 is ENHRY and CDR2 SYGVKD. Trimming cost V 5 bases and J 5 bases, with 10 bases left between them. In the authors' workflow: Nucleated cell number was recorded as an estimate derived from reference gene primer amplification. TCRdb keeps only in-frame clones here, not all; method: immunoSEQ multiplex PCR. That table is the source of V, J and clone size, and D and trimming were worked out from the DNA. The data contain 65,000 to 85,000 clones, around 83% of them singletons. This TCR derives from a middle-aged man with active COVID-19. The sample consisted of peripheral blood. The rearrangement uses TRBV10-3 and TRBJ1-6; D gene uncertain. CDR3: CAISPLADNSPLHF. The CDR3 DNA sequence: TGTGCCATCAGTCCGCTGGCTGATAATTCACCCCTCCACTTT.